Only one count was recorded for the clone carrying this T cell receptor beta chain. What it binds is not known. Patients picked for sequencing had shown CD8+CD57+ cell expansion detected by flow cytometry. Template material for TCR beta VDJ and CDR3 profiling consisted of genomic DNA. TCRdb recomputed calls from the reads with MiXCR, one row per CDR3 protein. Of about 120,000 distinct CDR3 sequences in the sample, about 50% were seen once. This sample is drawn from a study of CD8+CD57+ T cells in acquired aplastic anemia. General study points: The number of CD8+ CDR3 sequences shared by patients and controls was approximately 31.

V dropped 1 base and J dropped 4; count of bases not matched to a gene: 3. Germline CDR1 and CDR2: MGHRA and YSYEKL. This CDR3 has 15 residues. What was sequenced was sorted CD4+, CD8+, or CD8+CD57+ T cells (not recorded which) from PBMCs. This sequence joins TRBV4-1 and TRBJ2-5, with 10 bases that match TRBD1. The receptor comes from a human donor with aplastic anemia. CDR3 in amino acids: CASSQGQGASETQYF. The CDR3 DNA reads as TGCGCCAGCAGCCAAGGACAGGGGGCATCAGAGACCCAGTACTTC.